One TCR beta chain is described in this entry. The antigen it recognizes is unknown. There are no base qualities to consult, and no much larger clone falls within one base. V sheds 7 bases and J sheds 2 bases, leaving 17 bases between their ends. From the germline V gene, CDR1 is MNHEY and CDR2 is SVGAGI. Spanning cysteine to phenylalanine, the CDR3 consists of 15 amino acids. The CDR3 DNA has 45 bases and is translated from base 1. The collaborating institutions used their own protocols to collect whole blood in K2EDTA tubes. For TCRbeta analysis, collaborator samples were shipped as frozen whole blood, as isolated PBMCs, or as DNA extracted from either sample type. These data belong to a study of blood T cell repertoires in COVID-19 (dated by TCRdb to between 2020 and 2021). Regarding the study in general: Samples covering the acute and convalescent phases of COVID-19 were provided by collaborators in the United States, Italy and Spain. Where HLA class I and class II types were available, the types were taken from metadata supplied by the sample provider, not from assay-based typing. The material from the prospective study consisted of cDNA or gDNA derived from T cells, B-cell-depleted T cells, or PBMCs. The repertoires were made available in a free public database intended to serve as a resource for research on the immune response to SARS-CoV-2. Samples came from the ongoing ImmuneRACE study (first 160 participants) plus 1,254 subjects from 6 global collaborators. Deeply sampled blood TCRbeta repertoires from subjects exposed to, actively infected with, or recovered from COVID-19 were included in the dataset. Nearly every sample came with metadata listing a de-identified subject ID, COVID-19 status, age in years and sex.

Broad study findings and their caveats: Clinical and demographic metadata were provided uncurated, with the amount varying by source and participant.

The immunoSEQ Assay, a bias-controlled multiplex PCR, was used to amplify TCRbeta CDR3 regions from genomic DNA. As for the original processing: The number of nucleated cells in each sample was estimated by amplification of reference gene primers within the assay. To quantify the absolute abundance of each unique TCRbeta CDR3 rearrangement, sequence reads were collapsed and filtered. Productive Simpson clonality was computed per sample as the square root of Simpson's diversity index over productive rearrangements. The clones in this table, taken by TCRdb from immuneACCESS, are in-frame only. Not every clone is retained; where verified, under half of the shortfall comes from an unresolved V gene, and the cause of the rest is unknown. V and J calls and clone size are copied from that table; D and trimming were computed from the DNA. Present in this sample are 150,000 to 200,000 clones, roughly 82% of which were seen just once. Approximately 9.1% of the sample belongs to the ten largest clones.

The sample taken for sequencing was peripheral blood. The sequence was collected from a woman in her sixties or seventies with acute or convalescent COVID-19. The chain joins TRBV6-5 to TRBJ2-5; a weak D assignment points to TRBD1 (5 bases agree). DNA sequence: TGTGCCAGCACCAGAGATGGGAAGGGGCAAGAGACCCAGTACTTC. This sequence encodes CASTRDGKGQETQYF.